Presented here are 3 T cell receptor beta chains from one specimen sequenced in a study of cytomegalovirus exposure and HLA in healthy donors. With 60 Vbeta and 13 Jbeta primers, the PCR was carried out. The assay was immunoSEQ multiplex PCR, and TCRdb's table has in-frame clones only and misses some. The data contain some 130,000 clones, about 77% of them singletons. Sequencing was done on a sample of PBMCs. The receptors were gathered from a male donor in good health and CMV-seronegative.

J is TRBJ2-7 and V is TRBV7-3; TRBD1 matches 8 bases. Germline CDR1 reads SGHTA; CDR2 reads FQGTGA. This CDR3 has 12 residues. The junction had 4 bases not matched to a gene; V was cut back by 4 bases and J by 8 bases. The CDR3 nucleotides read TGTGCCAGCAGCTCCGGACAGGGCAAGCAGTACTTC. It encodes CASSSGQGKQYF.

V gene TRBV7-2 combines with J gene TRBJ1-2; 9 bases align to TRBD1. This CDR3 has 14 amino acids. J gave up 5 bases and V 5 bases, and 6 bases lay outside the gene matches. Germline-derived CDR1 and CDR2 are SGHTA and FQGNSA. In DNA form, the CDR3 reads TGTGCCAGCAGCACACAGGGGGCTATTTATGGCTACACCTTC. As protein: CASSTQGAIYGYTF.

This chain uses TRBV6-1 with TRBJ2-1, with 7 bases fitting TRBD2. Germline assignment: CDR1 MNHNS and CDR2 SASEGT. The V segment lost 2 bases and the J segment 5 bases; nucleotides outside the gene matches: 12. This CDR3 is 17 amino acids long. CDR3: CASSESPQRDVDNEQFF. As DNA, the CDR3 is TGTGCCAGCAGTGAATCCCCCCAGCGGGACGTGGACAATGAGCAGTTCTTC.